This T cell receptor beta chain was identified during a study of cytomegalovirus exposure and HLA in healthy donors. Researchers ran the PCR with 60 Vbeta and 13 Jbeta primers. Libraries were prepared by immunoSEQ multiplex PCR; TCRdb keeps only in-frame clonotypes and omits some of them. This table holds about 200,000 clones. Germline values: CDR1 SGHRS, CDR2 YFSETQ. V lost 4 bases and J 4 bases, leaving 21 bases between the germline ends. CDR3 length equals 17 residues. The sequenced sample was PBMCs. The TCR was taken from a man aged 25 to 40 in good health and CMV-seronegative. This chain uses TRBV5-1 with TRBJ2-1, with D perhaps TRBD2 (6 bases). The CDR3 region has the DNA TGCGCCAGCAGCCAGGAGGAGGGAAGCACCCTGTACAATGAGCAGTTCTTC. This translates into CASSQEEGSTLYNEQFF.